Below are 10 T cell receptor beta chains sequenced from a single sample in a study of regulatory T cells in long-lasting Graves disease. In building TCR beta libraries, iRepertoire HTBI primers were used together with Arm-PCR of CDR3 regions. TCRdb re-called the multiplex PCR reads with MiXCR, one entry per CDR3 protein. The profile shows roughly 420,000 distinct CDR3 sequences, 15% to 20% of them singletons. Time point in this sample: newly diagnosed GD, antithyroid drugs for less than 3 months. Isolated PBMC RNA provided the starting material for the TCR library. The sample was also linked to a second study, of T cells in Graves' hyperthyroidism and ophthalmopathy.

Material: peripheral blood mononuclear cells (PBMCs), obtained at new diagnosis, from a patient treated with antithyroid drugs. These receptors came from a woman aged 25 to 45 with Graves disease.

Ten or more counts support this clonotype. The chain uses TRBV12-3 or TRBV12-4 and TRBJ2-7; 12 bases fit TRBD2. The V gene end was trimmed by 0 bases and the J gene end by 0 bases; junction bases not matched to a gene: 9. The CDR3 loop spans 19 amino acids. CDR3 residues: CASSLALAGGQAGSYEQYF. In nucleotides, the CDR3 is TGTGCCAGCAGTTTAGCCCTAGCGGGAGGGCAGGCAGGCTCCTACGAGCAGTACTTC.

This clonotype was detected ten times or more. The V and J genes are TRBV12-3 or TRBV12-4 and TRBJ2-7; 7 nucleotides match TRBD1. This CDR3 comprises 15 residues. Germline trimming cut 2 bases from V and 3 bases from J; bases unmatched to any gene: 7. The CDR3 nucleotides are TGTGCCAGCAGTTTATCTCAGGGGGTACTCTACGAGCAGTACTTC. It encodes CASSLSQGVLYEQYF.

Only a few counts were recorded for this clonotype. A clone one base away is much larger, so this may be a read error. The rearrangement links TRBV27 to TRBJ2-3; no clear D. This CDR3 contains 16 residues. Trimming removed 5 bases at V and 2 bases at J, with 17 bases between. The germline gives CDR1 MNHEY, CDR2 SMNVEV (reference sequence). Written as DNA, the CDR3 is TGTGCCAGCAGTATACTGGCGACGGATTTCACAGATACGCAGTATTTT. This encodes CASSILATDFTDTQYF.

This clonotype has more than one count but fewer than ten. V and J are TRBV7-8 and TRBJ2-1; the D gene could be TRBD1 or TRBD2 (6 bases each). Germline lookup yields CDR1 SGHVS and CDR2 FQNEAQ. The V gene lost 2 bases and the J gene lost 8 bases, with 25 bases spanning the gap. The CDR3 consists of 18 residues. CDR3 residues: CASSLRRPKGGLNDEQFF. The DNA of the CDR3 is TGTGCCAGCAGCTTACGTAGGCCGAAGGGGGGACTTAACGATGAGCAGTTCTTC. Filled out from reference TRBV7-8 and TRBJ2-1, the complete variable domain reads GAGVSQSPRYKVAKRGQDVALRCDPISGHVSLFWYQQALGQGPEFLTYFQNEAQLDKSGLPSDRFFAERPEGSVSTLKIQRTQQEDSAVYLCASSLRRPKGGLNDEQFFGPGTRLTVL.

This clonotype has at least ten counts. This chain links TRBV20-1 with TRBJ2-5, with D perhaps given as TRBD1 or TRBD2 (5 bases each). Trimming removed 4 bases from V and 2 bases from J, with 14 bases in between. Germline V gene lookup returns CDR1 DFQATT and CDR2 SNEGSKA (reference sequence). This CDR3 spans 14 amino acids. CDR3 sequence reads: CSAIRDPRQETQYF. In DNA, the CDR3 is TGCAGTGCTATCCGGGACCCAAGACAAGAGACCCAGTACTTC.

This clonotype was seen ten or more times. This chain uses TRBV29-1 with TRBJ2-7; D might be TRBD1 (6 bases). This CDR3 is built from 13 residues. Germline CDR1 reads SQVTM; CDR2 reads ANQGSEA. V was cut by 4 bases and J by 2 bases, with 12 bases left in between. The CDR3 sequence: CSVGRDTAYEQYF. In nucleotides, the CDR3 is TGCAGCGTTGGACGGGACACGGCCTACGAGCAGTACTTC.

This chain uses TRBV5-6 with TRBJ2-1, with no clear D. Between the trimmed V and J ends, which lost 4 bases and 4 bases, there was a span of 9 bases. This CDR3 contains 13 residues. Germline V lookup: CDR1 SGHDT, CDR2 YYEEEE. This CDR3 is CASSADLYNEQFF. In DNA, the CDR3 is TGTGCCAGCAGCGCGGATCTATACAATGAGCAGTTCTTC.

This clonotype was observed many times. A read error may be the cause here, since a much bigger clone is one base away. Without the conserved terminal phenylalanine or tryptophan, this CDR3 likely stems from a read error. The chain employs TRBV2 and TRBJ1-1; TRBD1 matches at 8 bases. Germline trimming cut 4 bases from V and 7 bases from J; bases unmatched to any gene: 5. This CDR3 contains 13 residues. CDR1 is SNHLY and CDR2 is FYNNEI in the germline V gene. CDR3 nucleotide sequence: TGTGCCAGCAGTGGAGACAGGGGAAGTGAAGCTTTCTCT. This sequence encodes CASSGDRGSEAFS.

This clonotype was seen ten or more times. V and J are TRBV20-1 and TRBJ2-7; TRBD2 agrees at 10 bases. CDR1 and CDR2 from the germline V gene are DFQATT and SNEGSKA (reference sequence). CDR3 size: 14 residues. Trimming cost V 3 bases and J 3 bases; bases outside gene matches: 5. As DNA, the CDR3 is TGCAGTGCTAGGGGGACTAGCGCCAACTACGAGCAGTACTTC. This gives the protein CSARGTSANYEQYF.

Note on this clonotype: A far larger clone is only one base removed, so a read error is likely. The chain couples TRBV20-1 to TRBJ2-4, with D unresolved. The DNA matches TRBJ2-1 better at its end, which makes the J call doubtful. Per the germline V gene, CDR1 is DFQATT and CDR2 is SNEGSKA (reference sequence). This CDR3 contains 12 residues. CDR3 amino acids: CSARVGNNDQFF. DNA for the CDR3: TGCAGTGCTAGAGTTGGGAACAATGATCAGTTCTTC.